The 2 T cell receptor beta chains given below trace back to one sample, sequenced in a study of T-cell reconstitution after alpha-beta-depleted transplantation in children. For TCRbeta, the library was prepared with unique molecular identifiers. TCRdb called the PCR reads again in MiXCR, with one record for every CDR3 protein. The table records approximately 630,000 distinct CDR3 sequences, 10% to 15% of them present only once. Here the sequenced sample was PBMCs, taken before TCRalphabeta/CD19-depleted stem cell transplant. These receptor sequences come from a girl aged 2-9 years with congenital amegakaryocytic thrombocytopenia, due to receive a stem cell transplant.

This clonotype was detected only a few times. The chain links TRBV5-1 to TRBJ2-7, with 10 bases that match TRBD2. Trimming at V came to 3 bases and at J to 1 base, leaving 7 bases not matched to a gene. CDR1 SGHRS and CDR2 YFSETQ come from the germline V gene. This CDR3 is built from 16 residues. In nucleotides, the CDR3 is TGCGCCAGCAGCTCGTCTAGCGGGAGCAGTTCCTACGAGCAGTACTTC. This translates into CASSSSSGSSSYEQYF. Complete variable domain (other parts from reference TRBV5-1 and TRBJ2-7): KAGVTQTPRYLIKTRGQQVTLSCSPISGHRSVSWYQQTPGQGLQFLFEYFSETQRNKGNFPGRFSGRQFSNSRSEMNVSTLELGDSALYLCASSSSSGSSSYEQYFGPGTRLTVT.

Of note for this clonotype: At one end the junction does not follow the germline gene, possibly because of a read error. The gene calls are TRBV27 and TRBJ2-7, with D maybe TRBD1 (5 bases). Germline CDR1 and CDR2: MNHEY and SMNVEV (reference sequence). The CDR3 length is 13 residues. The CDR3 reads CASSLKGAYEPYF. CDR3 sequence (DNA): TGTGCCAGCAGTTTAAAAGGGGCCTACGAGCCGTACTTC.